A selection of T cell receptor beta chains follows, all from one sample in a study of control samples from healthy donors and cancer patients. TCRdb keeps only in-frame clones here, not all; method: immunoSEQ multiplex PCR. The sample shows fewer than 200,000 clones, approximately 94% of them seen only once. The sequenced material came from PBMCs. The receptors derive from a man between 60 and 70 years old with colorectal cancer. Both conserved end residues are part of each CDR3. The D gene is left open where the match is weak. Rows give clone size only sometimes, using once, few, many, or a class for an expanded clone.

clone size	J gene	D gene	V gene	CDR3 DNA	CDR3 protein
once	TRBJ1-1	NA	TRBV6-5	TGTGCCAGCAGCCCCACAGGGCACACTGAAGCTTTCTTT	CASSPTGHTEAFF
NA	TRBJ2-3	NA	TRBV24-1	TGTGCCACCAGTGATCCAGTCCAGGGAGGCACAGATACGCAGTATTTT	CATSDPVQGGTDTQYF
NA	TRBJ2-6	NA	TRBV7-2	TGTGCCAGCAGCCGTGGGACACCCTCTGGGGCCAACGTCCTGACTTTC	CASSRGTPSGANVLTF
NA	TRBJ2-5	TRBD2	TRBV18	TGTGCCAGCTCACCCCGGACTAGCGGGCAAGAGACCCAGTACTTC	CASSPRTSGQETQYF
NA	TRBJ2-3	NA	TRBV7-9	TGTGCCAGCAGCTTAGGGCAGGGAGGAGATACGCAGTATTTT	CASSLGQGGDTQYF
NA	TRBJ1-1	TRBD1	TRBV19	TGTGCCAGTGCCAGGGGGGTTGGGGGGTCGGAACACACTGAAGCTTTCTTT	CASARGVGGSEHTEAFF
NA	TRBJ2-1	TRBD2	TRBV5-4	TGTGCCACCTTACACACCGGGGGGGAGCAGTTCTTC	CATLHTGGEQFF
NA	TRBJ2-3	NA	TRBV6-2/TRBV6-3	TGTGCCAGCAGCCCCAGGCTAGCAGATACGCAGTATTTT	CASSPRLADTQYF
NA	TRBJ1-1	NA	TRBV20-1	TGCAGTGCTGCCGCGGGCACTGAAGCTTTCTTT	CSAAAGTEAFF
once	TRBJ1-2	TRBD1	TRBV6-6	TGTGCCAGCAGTTACCCAGGGACAGGGGGAGATGGCTACACCTTC	CASSYPGTGGDGYTF
NA	TRBJ1-1	TRBD1	TRBV29-1	TGCAGCGTTGACGGACAGGGCAAAGCTTTCTTT	CSVDGQGKAFF
NA	TRBJ1-6	TRBD1	TRBV7-8	TGTGCCAGCAGCTTACAGGGGGCATCTTCACCCCTCCACTTT	CASSLQGASSPLHF
once	TRBJ2-1	NA	TRBV19	TGTGCCAGTAGTATGGAACAGGGCTCCTACAATGAGCAGTTCTTC	CASSMEQGSYNEQFF
NA	TRBJ2-7	NA	TRBV7-9	TGTGCCAGCAGCTCCAGGGGGGGGCTGGGGTTCTACGAGCAGTACTTC	CASSSRGGLGFYEQYF